What follows are 28 T cell receptor beta chains derived from one specimen sequenced in a study of blood T cell repertoires in COVID-19. Clones were read by immunoSEQ multiplex PCR, and TCRdb kept only the in-frame ones, dropping some. The sample consists of tens of thousands of clones, around 86% of them appearing once. The sample comprised peripheral blood. These TCRs come from a man of 80 years or more with acute or convalescent COVID-19.

The chain is built from TRBV11-2 and TRBJ2-7, with TRBD1 matching over 7 bases. After removal of 7 bases from V and 3 bases from J, the junction contained 6 bases not matched to a gene. Per germline, CDR1 SGHAT and CDR2 FQNNGV. The CDR3 extends over 13 amino acids. CDR3 nucleotide sequence: TGTGCCAGCACCAGGACAGGAGTCTACGAGCAGTACTTC. Its translation is CASTRTGVYEQYF.

The chain employs TRBV29-1 and TRBJ1-1; TRBD1 might be the D (6 bases). The CDR3 consists of 13 residues. Germline-derived CDR1 and CDR2 are SQVTM and ANQGSEA. With 4 bases removed from V and 0 bases from J, the gap between germline ends came to 9 bases. CDR3 sequence: CSVGKGVNTEAFF. CDR3 DNA sequence: TGCAGCGTTGGGAAGGGGGTGAACACTGAAGCTTTCTTT.

This chain joins TRBV5-1 and TRBJ2-1; 11 nucleotides align to TRBD2. Losses at the gene ends were 4 bases for V and 6 bases for J; bases not matched to a gene: 9. The CDR3 is 16 residues long. Germline CDR1 reads SGHRS; CDR2 reads YFSETQ. The CDR3 nucleotides are TGCGCCAGCAGCAAACGTACTAGCGGGGGCTCCAATGAGCAGTTCTTC. It codes for CASSKRTSGGSNEQFF.

This clone has just one count. The chain carries TRBV7-9 and TRBJ2-7, with D perhaps matching TRBD1 (6 bases). The V gene's germline CDR1 is SEHNR and CDR2 FQNEAQ (reference sequence). The CDR3 has 11 amino acids. V was cut by 6 bases and J by 3 bases, with 6 bases left in between. CDR3: CASRGGYEQYF. The CDR3 nucleotides read TGTGCCAGCAGAGGGGGCTACGAGCAGTACTTC.

This chain uses TRBV5-4 with TRBJ1-4; 8 bases map to TRBD1. This CDR3 region has 15 residues. Germline-derived CDR1 and CDR2 are SGHNT and YYREEE (reference sequence). The junction had 7 bases not matched to a gene; V was cut back by 2 bases and J by 7 bases. The CDR3 here is CASSFATGATEKLFF. The CDR3 DNA is TGTGCCAGCAGCTTCGCGACAGGGGCTACTGAAAAACTGTTTTTT.

The rearrangement joins TRBV3-1 (or the pseudogene TRBV3-2) to TRBJ1-2, with 8 bases aligning to TRBD1. This CDR3 has 15 amino acids. The V gene's germline CDR1 is LGHDT and CDR2 YNNKEL (reference sequence). Trimming removed 4 bases from V and 7 bases from J; junction bases left unmatched: 11. CDR3 DNA: TGTGCCAGCAGCCCAGCTCAGGGGGCGAGGGGTGGCTACACCTTC. This translates into CASSPAQGARGGYTF.

This clone was counted a single time. V gene TRBV7-2 combines with J gene TRBJ2-3, with D tentatively TRBD2 (6 bases). The CDR3 loop spans 14 amino acids. Per the germline V gene, CDR1 is SGHTA and CDR2 is FQGNSA. The V and J ends lost 1 base and 5 bases respectively, with 10 bases between them. The DNA of the CDR3 is TGTGCCAGCAGCTTAGGGCGGGGATTAGATACGCAGTATTTT. Encoded protein: CASSLGRGLDTQYF. Supplemented by reference TRBV7-2 and TRBJ2-3, the full variable domain reads GAGVSQSPSNKVTEKGKDVELRCDPISGHTALYWYRQSLGQGLEFLIYFQGNSAPDKSGLPSDRFSAERTGGSVSTLTIQRTQQEDSAVYLCASSLGRGLDTQYFGPGTRLTVL.

V gene TRBV3-1 (or the pseudogene TRBV3-2) combines with J gene TRBJ2-5; 8 bases map to TRBD2. This CDR3 spans 16 amino acids. Germline V gene data show CDR1 as LGHDT and CDR2 as YNNKEL (reference sequence). Trimming removed 3 bases from V and 5 bases from J; junction bases left unmatched: 11. The CDR3 DNA reads TGTGCCAGCAGCCACAGACGGGGGGGCACTCGGGAGACCCAGTACTTC. Its translation: CASSHRRGGTRETQYF.

The J gene is TRBJ1-4, the V gene TRBV6-5; the match to TRBD1 covers 7 bases. With 2 bases clipped from V and 3 bases from J, the junction kept 3 bases outside the gene matches. The germline V gene has CDR1 MNHEY and CDR2 SVGAGI. This CDR3 has 15 amino acids. The CDR3 sequence: CASSYAGQPNEKLFF. CDR3 DNA: TGTGCCAGCAGTTACGCGGGACAGCCTAATGAAAAACTGTTTTTT.

V usage is TRBV18 and J usage is TRBJ2-3, with D possibly being TRBD1 (6 bases). V was trimmed by 5 bases and J by 0 bases, leaving 12 bases between them. CDR3 length equals 15 residues. Germline V gene data show CDR1 as KGHSH and CDR2 as LQKENI. CDR3 amino acids: CASSNGQGSTDTQYF. The CDR3 nucleotides read TGTGCCAGCTCAAACGGGCAGGGGAGCACAGATACGCAGTATTTT.

The chain carries TRBV30 and TRBJ1-2, with 7 bases that match TRBD1. Germline CDR1 and CDR2: GTSNPN and SVGIG (reference sequence). The CDR3 has 13 residues. The V gene end was trimmed by 6 bases and the J gene end by 0 bases; junction bases not matched to a gene: 4. The CDR3 nucleotides read TGTGCCTGTACCGGGACAGCTAACTATGGCTACACCTTC. Amino acid sequence: CACTGTANYGYTF.

In its sample, this clone was seen once. J is TRBJ2-7 and V is TRBV23-1; D uncertain. TRBV23-1 is placed among ORFs of uncertain function. The CDR3 runs 14 residues. The germline V and J ends were trimmed by 0 bases and 8 bases, with 14 bases remaining between them. The CDR3 DNA sequence: TGCGCCAGCAGTCAATCGGAATCAACAGAAAAGCAGTACTTC. This gives the protein CASSQSESTEKQYF.

The chain uses TRBV7-6 and TRBJ2-2; a weak D match, TRBD1 (6 bases). The germline V and J ends were trimmed by 7 bases and 7 bases, with 16 bases remaining between them. The CDR3 contains 14 residues. Germline V lookup: CDR1 SGHVS, CDR2 FNYEAQ. CDR3 amino acids: CASIPTGPSGELFF. The CDR3 nucleotides are TGTGCCAGCATCCCGACAGGCCCGAGCGGGGAGCTGTTTTTT.

This chain links TRBV19 with TRBJ1-1; D call uncertain. CDR1 and CDR2 (germline): LNHDA, SQIVND (reference sequence). V was pared by 5 bases and J by 1 base, with 11 bases between. The CDR3 contains 14 residues. CDR3 residues: CASSERYRNTEAFF. CDR3 bases: TGTGCCAGTAGTGAGCGGTACCGGAACACTGAAGCTTTCTTT.

The genes are TRBV7-9 and TRBJ1-2; D is uncertain. This CDR3 region has 13 residues. V was pared by 1 base and J by 8 bases, with 11 bases between. CDR1 is SEHNR, CDR2 FQNEAQ, per germline (reference sequence). CDR3 coding DNA: TGTGCCAGCAGCTTAGACAGCCCTAAGGGCTACACCTTC. Its translation: CASSLDSPKGYTF.

CDR3 in amino acids: CASSQDWGAGREQYF. The CDR3 DNA follows: TGCGCCAGCAGCCAAGATTGGGGAGCAGGCAGGGAGCAGTACTTC. The chain joins TRBV4-1 to TRBJ2-7, with D tentatively TRBD2 (5 bases). Germline V gives CDR1 MGHRA, CDR2 YSYEKL. This CDR3 is built from 15 residues. Trimming took 0 bases from V and 7 from J, leaving 16 bases between them.

This chain links TRBV7-6 with TRBJ1-3; no clear D. The CDR3 contains 14 residues. The germline gives CDR1 SGHVS, CDR2 FNYEAQ. The V and J ends lost 3 bases and 0 bases respectively, with 6 bases between them. The CDR3 bases are TGTGCCAGCAGCTTGTCCTACTCTGGAAACACCATATATTTT. It translates to CASSLSYSGNTIYF.

There are a few counts of this clone. CDR3 DNA: TGTGCCAGCAAGCCAGGGGGCAATCAGCCCCAGCATTTT. The encoded protein is CASKPGGNQPQHF. The chain couples TRBV6-5 to TRBJ1-5, with a possible D match to TRBD1 (6 bases). The CDR3 has 13 amino acids. Germline V CDR1 and CDR2: MNHEY, SVGAGI. V lost 7 bases and J 2 bases, leaving 9 bases between the germline ends.

This chain uses TRBV19 with TRBJ1-1; D may be TRBD1 (5 bases). CDR3 length: 15 residues. With 7 bases removed from V and 11 bases from J, the gap between germline ends came to 26 bases. Germline CDR1 is LNHDA and CDR2 is SQIVND (reference sequence). The CDR3 bases are TGTGCCAGTATCTCCTTAGGGGCAGGGCATGTAGTGGCTTTCTTT. Translated: CASISLGAGHVVAFF.

The V gene is TRBV11-3, the J gene TRBJ2-1; D is uncertain. This CDR3 spans 13 amino acids. Germline-derived CDR1 and CDR2 are SGHNT and YENEEA. V was trimmed by 3 bases and J by 9 bases, leaving 12 bases between them. The CDR3 DNA is TGTGCCAGCAGCTTGACCCCGGGTACTGAGCAGTTCTTC. This codes for CASSLTPGTEQFF.

This sequence joins TRBV6-2 or TRBV6-3 and TRBJ2-3; 8 bases agree with TRBD1. CDR3 length: 16 residues. Trimming at V came to 0 bases and at J to 5 bases, leaving 7 bases not matched to a gene. The germline V gene encodes CDR1 MNHEY and CDR2 SVGEGT. The DNA of the CDR3 is TGTGCCAGCAGTTACTCGATGCAGGGGGCCGGAGATACGCAGTATTTT. Translated: CASSYSMQGAGDTQYF.

The chain combines TRBV20-1 with TRBJ2-1; 8 bases line up with TRBD2. Germline V gene lookup returns CDR1 DFQATT and CDR2 SNEGSKA (reference sequence). CDR3 length equals 15 residues. With V trimmed by 3 bases and J by 1 base, 5 bases remained unmatched. The CDR3 spells CSASVSGASYNEQFF. CDR3 nucleotide sequence: TGCAGTGCTAGTGTTAGCGGGGCATCCTACAATGAGCAGTTCTTC.

This chain connects TRBV6-5 to TRBJ2-3, with D possibly being TRBD1 (6 bases). Trimming left V 5 bases short and J 0 bases short, with 12 bases between. The CDR3 length is 15 residues. The V gene's germline CDR1 is MNHEY and CDR2 SVGAGI. The CDR3 nucleotides are TGTGCCAGCAGTCAATACAGGGAGAGCACAGATACGCAGTATTTT. The encoded protein is CASSQYRESTDTQYF.

This chain links TRBV6-5 with TRBJ1-2; 7 nucleotides match TRBD1. After removal of 5 bases from V and 2 bases from J, the junction contained 5 bases not matched to a gene. This CDR3 region has 14 residues. CDR1 MNHEY and CDR2 SVGAGI come from the germline V gene. The CDR3 protein is CASSPGQRNYGYTF. The CDR3 DNA reads TGTGCCAGCAGTCCGGGACAGCGAAACTATGGCTACACCTTC.

This clone appeared a single time. J is TRBJ1-2 and V is TRBV4-3, with D maybe TRBD1 (5 bases). V lost 0 bases and J lost 0, with 11 bases in between. The CDR3 sequence is 16 residues long. CDR1 is LGHNA, CDR2 YSLEER, per germline. This CDR3 reads CASSQEVTGANYGYTF. DNA of the CDR3: TGCGCCAGCAGCCAAGAGGTTACAGGAGCTAACTATGGCTACACCTTC.

This clone has a single count. This rearrangement joins TRBV11-2 to TRBJ1-2; D unresolved. CDR1 is SGHAT and CDR2 is FQNNGV in the germline V gene. V was cut by 0 bases and J by 6 bases, with 14 bases left in between. The CDR3 is 15 amino acids. The CDR3 spells CASSLDVKSSHGYTF. The DNA for the CDR3 is TGTGCCAGCAGCTTAGATGTTAAGAGCTCTCATGGCTACACCTTC. The entire variable domain, with the rest obtained from reference TRBV11-2 and TRBJ1-2, is as follows: EAGVAQSPRYKIIEKRQSVAFWCNPISGHATLYWYQQILGQGPKLLIQFQNNGVVDDSQLPKDRFSAERLKGVDSTLKIQPAKLEDSAVYLCASSLDVKSSHGYTFGSGTRLTVV.

This clone was seen a few times. The chain has TRBV7-9 and TRBJ1-1; D may be TRBD1 (5 bases). Between the trimmed V and J ends, which lost 5 bases and 3 bases, there was a span of 10 bases. Germline lookup yields CDR1 SEHNR and CDR2 FQNEAQ (reference sequence). The CDR3 consists of 13 residues. CDR3 in amino acids: CASSTQGYTEAFF. As DNA, the CDR3 is TGTGCCAGCAGCACCCAGGGATACACTGAAGCTTTCTTT.

This chain joins TRBV6-1 and TRBJ2-3; 8 positions match TRBD2. CDR3 length: 16 amino acids. Germline V gene sequence: CDR1 MNHNS, CDR2 SASEGT. Unmatched junction bases numbered 6, after V lost 2 bases and J lost 2 bases. As DNA, the CDR3 is TGTGCCAGCAGTGAACTGAGCGGGGGATCCACAGATACGCAGTATTTT. Protein: CASSELSGGSTDTQYF.